Listed below are T cell receptor beta chains from one sample, sequenced in a study of blood T cell repertoires in COVID-19. Assay: immunoSEQ multiplex PCR; the TCRdb copy retains only in-frame clones and omits some. Among approximately 250,000 clones, around nine tenths were seen once, and the ten largest hold roughly 3%. The sample comprised PBMCs or T cells enriched from blood (not recorded which). The receptors here all came from a woman aged 40 to 50 who had been exposed to COVID-19. The CDR3 runs from the conserved cysteine through the conserved F or W. The D gene is left open where the match is weak. A clone size is listed for some rows: how often the clone was seen (once, few, many), or a class if it is expanded.

abundance,j_gene,d_gene,v_gene,CDR3aa,CDR3nt
NA,TRBJ2-7,NA,TRBV5-4,CASSLDSTTYEQYF,TGTGCCAGCAGCTTGGATAGCACTACCTACGAGCAGTACTTC
NA,TRBJ2-1,NA,TRBV7-8,CASSLDDRGLDEQFF,TGTGCCAGCAGCTTAGATGATAGGGGATTAGATGAGCAGTTCTTC
NA,TRBJ2-1,TRBD2,TRBV5-1,CASSTGTSGRDEQFF,TGTGCCAGCAGCACGGGGACTAGCGGGAGGGATGAGCAGTTCTTC
NA,TRBJ2-2,NA,TRBV7-5,CVRSLGRRGGRSTGELFF,TGTGTCAGAAGCTTAGGTCGGCGGGGGGGCCGTAGTACCGGGGAGCTGTTTTTT
NA,TRBJ2-1,NA,TRBV11-2,CASSSEPVLSPEQFF,TGTGCCAGCAGCTCAGAACCGGTCTTAAGCCCTGAGCAGTTCTTC
once,TRBJ2-2,TRBD1,TRBV29-1,CSTRTGVNTGELFF,TGCAGCACCCGGACAGGGGTAAACACCGGGGAGCTGTTTTTT
NA,TRBJ2-3,TRBD1,TRBV7-9,CASSALGQGAWDTQYF,TGTGCCAGCAGCGCCCTCGGACAGGGGGCATGGGATACGCAGTATTTT
NA,TRBJ1-2,TRBD1,TRBV12-3/TRBV12-4,CASSLGTGTGYTF,TGTGCCAGCAGTTTAGGGACAGGGACCGGCTACACCTTC
once,TRBJ1-2,NA,TRBV29-1,CSVDRGVVEGYTF,TGCAGCGTTGATAGGGGCGTGGTAGAAGGCTACACCTTC
NA,TRBJ2-1,TRBD1,TRBV25-1,CASSESGGWDRVENEQFF,TGTGCCAGCAGTGAATCTGGGGGTTGGGACAGGGTCGAGAATGAGCAGTTCTTC
NA,TRBJ1-3,NA,TRBV10-3,CAITKEGGTGNTIYF,TGTGCCATTACCAAGGAAGGCGGGACTGGAAACACCATATATTTT
NA,TRBJ1-5,NA,TRBV6-1,CASSAPVAGLSNQPQHF,TGTGCCAGCAGTGCCCCCGTGGCAGGGCTTAGCAATCAGCCCCAGCATTTT
once,TRBJ2-1,NA,TRBV7-9,CASRAGVALFF,TGTGCCAGCAGGGCCGGGGTGGCTTTGTTCTTC
NA,TRBJ2-1,TRBD1,TRBV10-3,CAIRPGQGAFVSGSYNEQFF,TGTGCCATCAGGCCGGGACAGGGAGCCTTTGTTAGTGGCTCCTACAATGAGCAGTTCTTC
NA,TRBJ1-2,NA,TRBV5-1,CASSADSPSGGYTF,TGTGCCAGCAGCGCGGACAGCCCCTCTGGTGGCTACACCTTC
NA,TRBJ2-1,TRBD2,TRBV14,CASSQSGRGGPLLRNEQFF,TGTGCCAGCAGCCAAAGCGGGAGGGGCGGCCCATTGTTACGCAATGAGCAGTTCTTC
NA,TRBJ1-1,NA,TRBV9,CASSVGALNTEAFF,TGTGCCAGCAGCGTAGGGGCCTTGAACACTGAAGCTTTCTTT
NA,TRBJ1-1,TRBD1,TRBV5-4,CASSIMGQGHTEAFF,TGTGCCAGCAGCATTATGGGACAGGGGCACACTGAAGCTTTCTTT
NA,TRBJ2-1,TRBD2,TRBV5-1,CASSFPTGGVNEQFF,TGTGCCAGCAGCTTCCCTACGGGAGGGGTGAATGAGCAGTTCTTC
NA,TRBJ2-1,TRBD2,TRBV18,CASSLVSSGGLYNEQFF,TGTGCCAGCTCACTCGTATCTAGCGGGGGACTTTACAATGAGCAGTTCTTC
few,TRBJ1-5,NA,TRBV7-2,CASSFKLQNQPQHF,TGTGCCAGCAGCTTTAAATTACAGAATCAGCCCCAGCATTTT
NA,TRBJ2-2,TRBD1,TRBV25-1,CASSEGWTGRGGELFF,TGTGCCAGCAGTGAGGGTTGGACAGGGAGAGGCGGGGAGCTGTTTTTT
NA,TRBJ2-3,NA,TRBV21-1,CASPGTGRGGTDTQYF,TGTGCCAGCCCCGGGACAGGGAGAGGAGGCACAGATACGCAGTATTTT
NA,TRBJ1-6,NA,TRBV5-6,CASSPAGGLASPLHF,TGTGCCAGCAGCCCCGCCGGGGGGTTGGCTTCACCCCTCCACTTT
NA,TRBJ2-1,TRBD1,TRBV7-9,CASSLAGQGNNEQFF,TGTGCCAGCAGCTTAGCGGGACAGGGGAACAATGAGCAGTTCTTC
many,TRBJ2-2,NA,TRBV29-1,CSARVTAGELFF,TGCAGCGCCAGGGTAACGGCCGGGGAGCTGTTTTTT
NA,TRBJ1-5,NA,TRBV7-2,CASSKRAGDLSNQPQHF,TGTGCCAGCAGCAAAAGGGCAGGGGACCTTAGCAATCAGCCCCAGCATTTT
NA,TRBJ2-7,NA,TRBV4-1,CASSQDAGTFYEQYF,TGCGCCAGCAGCCAAGATGCGGGAACCTTCTACGAGCAGTACTTC
NA,TRBJ2-1,NA,TRBV11-3,CASSLYLARYNEQFF,TGTGCCAGCAGCTTATATCTAGCCCGATACAATGAGCAGTTCTTC
NA,TRBJ2-2,TRBD1,TRBV30,CAWIGGRFANTGELFF,TGTGCCTGGATAGGGGGCAGGTTTGCGAACACCGGGGAGCTGTTTTTT
NA,TRBJ1-2,NA,TRBV19,CASSAGTTNYGYTF,TGTGCCAGTAGTGCCGGGACTACAAACTATGGCTACACCTTC
NA,TRBJ1-2,NA,TRBV13,CASIRGTANYGYTF,TGTGCCAGCATTAGGGGGACGGCGAACTATGGCTACACCTTC
NA,TRBJ1-1,NA,TRBV30,CAWKLLGYRNTEAFF,TGTGCCTGGAAACTCCTCGGCTACAGGAACACTGAAGCTTTCTTT
NA,TRBJ1-1,NA,TRBV28,CASSSETEAFF,TGTGCCAGCAGTTCAGAAACTGAAGCTTTCTTT
few,TRBJ2-1,TRBD2,TRBV18,CASSPLAGGAYNEQFF,TGTGCCAGCTCACCCTTAGCGGGGGGGGCCTACAATGAGCAGTTCTTC
NA,TRBJ1-1,TRBD1,TRBV9,CASSVDRDETEAFF,TGTGCCAGCAGCGTGGACAGGGATGAGACTGAAGCTTTCTTT
NA,TRBJ1-2,NA,TRBV11-3,CASSHGPDYGYTF,TGTGCCAGCAGCCATGGGCCAGACTATGGCTACACCTTC
NA,TRBJ2-5,NA,TRBV29-1,CSVLWELGETQYF,TGCAGCGTTTTGTGGGAGCTCGGCGAGACCCAGTACTTC
NA,TRBJ2-5,NA,TRBV5-4,CASSFARAETQYF,TGTGCCAGCAGCTTTGCGAGGGCGGAGACCCAGTACTTC
NA,TRBJ2-3,NA,TRBV4-2,CASSQEEGTEGTSTDTQYF,TGTGCCAGCAGCCAAGAAGAGGGGACAGAGGGGACTAGCACAGATACGCAGTATTTT
NA,TRBJ1-2,NA,TRBV28,CASTPGTLNYGYTF,TGTGCCAGCACTCCCGGGACACTAAACTATGGCTACACCTTC
NA,TRBJ1-1,TRBD1,TRBV18,CASSPKGQGNTEAFF,TGTGCCAGCTCACCCAAGGGACAGGGGAACACTGAAGCTTTCTTT
NA,TRBJ1-6,TRBD1,TRBV18,CASSPVATGSSYNSPLHF,TGTGCCAGCTCACCAGTTGCGACAGGGAGCTCCTATAATTCACCCCTCCACTTT
NA,TRBJ1-2,NA,TRBV7-6,CASSPGSNRAHGYTF,TGTGCCAGCAGCCCAGGATCGAACAGGGCCCATGGCTACACCTTC
NA,TRBJ1-2,NA,TRBV5-5,CASSPTDLNYGYTF,TGTGCCAGCAGCCCAACAGACCTTAACTATGGCTACACCTTC
NA,TRBJ2-5,TRBD2,TRBV24-1,CATSDLGRPSLAVETQYF,TGTGCCACCAGTGATTTGGGTCGGCCCTCACTAGCGGTAGAGACCCAGTACTTC
NA,TRBJ2-6,NA,TRBV7-2,CASSLDGASGANVLTF,TGTGCCAGCAGCTTAGATGGTGCGTCCGGGGCCAACGTCCTGACTTTC
NA,TRBJ1-2,TRBD1,TRBV19,CASTPGTAIGYTF,TGTGCCAGTACCCCCGGGACAGCTATCGGCTACACCTTC